This is a list of T cell receptor beta chains from one sample in a study of shared clonotypes between healthy human individuals. Profiled with immunoSEQ multiplex PCR; TCRdb holds only in-frame clones, not every one. The sample yields about 1 million clones, approximately 68% seen once. Sequencing was done on a sample of memory CD4+ T cells sorted from blood. All receptors come from a man between 18 and 35 years old in good health. The CDR3 runs from the conserved cysteine through the conserved F or W. D genes are given only for firm matches. Rows give clone size only sometimes, using once, few, many, or a class for an expanded clone.

v_gene	abundance	j_gene	d_gene	CDR3nt	CDR3aa
TRBV5-1	.	TRBJ2-3	.	TGCGCCAGCAGCTTGGCGGCGTTCACAGATACGCAGTATTTT	CASSLAAFTDTQYF
TRBV10-2	.	TRBJ2-5	TRBD2	TGCGCCAGCAGTGTGGGGAGGGGATCCCAAGAGACCCAGTACTTC	CASSVGRGSQETQYF
TRBV11-2	.	TRBJ1-4	.	TGTGCCAGCGGGATTGGGGCGCCGGGTGAAAAACTGTTTTTT	CASGIGAPGEKLFF
TRBV9	few	TRBJ2-1	TRBD2	TGTGCCAGCAGCGTCGTACTAGCGGGAGTAAGTGAGCAGTTCTTC	CASSVVLAGVSEQFF
TRBV9	.	TRBJ2-7	.	TGTGCCAGCAGCGCAGACTCCCGCTCCTACGAGCAGTACTTC	CASSADSRSYEQYF
TRBV5-1	.	TRBJ1-1	TRBD1	TGCGCCAGCAGCACCGGACAGGGACACACTGAAGCTTTCTTT	CASSTGQGHTEAFF
TRBV29-1	few	TRBJ2-1	.	TGCAGCGTTGAATGGGTTTACAATGAGCAGTTCTTC	CSVEWVYNEQFF
TRBV10-1	.	TRBJ2-7	TRBD1	TGCGCCAGCAGTCCGAGACCGGGACAGGGGCGCGAGCAGTACTTC	CASSPRPGQGREQYF
TRBV11-2	.	TRBJ2-3	.	TGTGCCAGCACCCAAGGTGGTGCGCAGTATTTT	CASTQGGAQYF
TRBV7-2	.	TRBJ2-1	.	TGTGCCAGCAGCTTTTTGGGGGGCAATGAGCAGTTCTTC	CASSFLGGNEQFF
TRBV10-3	.	TRBJ1-5	.	TGTGCCATCAGTCCCGGGAGGGATGGCAATCAGCCCCAGCATTTT	CAISPGRDGNQPQHF
TRBV19	.	TRBJ2-7	.	TGTGCCAGTCAGCCGAAATCGGGCGAGCAGTACTTC	CASQPKSGEQYF
TRBV7-8	.	TRBJ2-3	TRBD1	TGTGCCAGCAGCTTAGGACAGGGGATCGCAGATACGCAGTATTTT	CASSLGQGIADTQYF
TRBV5-4	.	TRBJ2-3	.	TGTGCCAGCAGCTTGGAGGGGAACCCCTCGGATACGCAGTATTTT	CASSLEGNPSDTQYF
TRBV5-6	few	TRBJ1-6	.	TGTGCCAGCAGCTTTCAAGGCTTCTTTAGCTCCTATAATTCACCCCTCCACTTT	CASSFQGFFSSYNSPLHF
TRBV10-3	few	TRBJ1-2	.	TGTGCCATTACAGAGGGCATAGGAGCGACTAACTATGGCTACACCTTC	CAITEGIGATNYGYTF
TRBV9	few	TRBJ2-5	TRBD2	TGTGCCAGCAGCTTTAGCGGGAGTGAGCAAGAGACCCAGTACTTC	CASSFSGSEQETQYF
TRBV6-1	few	TRBJ2-1	TRBD2	TGTGCCAGCTGGCTAGCGGGAGACCAGAATGAGCAGTTCTTC	CASWLAGDQNEQFF
TRBV7-2	.	TRBJ2-5	.	TGTGCCAGCTCAGGGGAGACCCAGTACTTC	CASSGETQYF
TRBV5-1	once	TRBJ2-5	.	TGCGCCAGCAGCTATGGGGGGGAGACCCAGTACTTC	CASSYGGETQYF
TRBV5-1	.	TRBJ1-1	TRBD1	TGCGCCAGCAGCCGAGGACAGGGTGCGACCCCTGAAGCTTTCTTT	CASSRGQGATPEAFF
TRBV6-6	.	TRBJ1-1	.	TGTGCCAGCAGTTATGGTGAGATGGCCAACACTGAAGCTTTCTTT	CASSYGEMANTEAFF
TRBV18	.	TRBJ2-5	TRBD1	TGTGCCAGCTCACCCCTGGACAGGGCGGTCCAAGAGACCCAGTACTTC	CASSPLDRAVQETQYF
TRBV18	many	TRBJ1-1	.	TGTGCCAGCTCACGGAACGGGAGGGACGCAGGCACTGAAGCTTTCTTT	CASSRNGRDAGTEAFF
TRBV5-4	.	TRBJ1-6	.	TGTGCCAGCAGCTTGGAAGCGACCTCCTATAATTCACCCCTCCACTTT	CASSLEATSYNSPLHF
TRBV7-9	.	TRBJ2-5	.	TGTGCCAGCAGCACTCGGGAGGGACAGGTGGGGAGGACCCAATACTTC	CASSTREGQVGRTQYF
TRBV28	once	TRBJ2-2	TRBD2	TGTGCCAGCAGCACTAGCGGGCGGCCCCCGGGCACCGGGGAGCTGTTTTTT	CASSTSGRPPGTGELFF
TRBV11-2	.	TRBJ2-3	.	TGTGCCAGCAGCCAGGACTTCCACACAGATACGCAGTATTTT	CASSQDFHTDTQYF
TRBV5-8	.	TRBJ1-6	.	TGTGCCAGCAGGGCCGGGTTTGGTGGTTCACCCCTCCACTTT	CASRAGFGGSPLHF
TRBV5-4	.	TRBJ1-5	.	TGTGCCAGCAGCTTCCCCTTAACGCTGTGGGGAGACATTGGTCAGCCCCAGCATTTT	CASSFPLTLWGDIGQPQHF
TRBV19	.	TRBJ1-5	.	TGTGCCAGTGGCAGAAATCAGCCCCAGCATTTT	CASGRNQPQHF
TRBV6-4	.	TRBJ2-3	TRBD2	TGTGCCAGCTCGGTACTAGCGGGAGGAGGTACGCAGTATTTT	CASSVLAGGGTQYF
TRBV28	.	TRBJ1-2	.	TGTGCCAGCAGTTGGACTCGTTATGGCTACACCTTC	CASSWTRYGYTF
TRBV28	.	TRBJ1-1	.	TGTGCCAGCAGTAAAGGGATCGTCGCTTTCTTT	CASSKGIVAFF
TRBV5-1	.	TRBJ2-7	.	TGCGCCAGCAGCCAGGGGCCCGGCCTATCCTACGAGCAGTACTTC	CASSQGPGLSYEQYF
TRBV6-1	.	TRBJ1-6	TRBD1	TGTGCCAGCAGGGACAGGGGGGAAGATAATTCACCCCTCCACTTT	CASRDRGEDNSPLHF
TRBV6-1	.	TRBJ1-5	.	TGTGCCAGCAGTGAATCGGGGGGTCGACCCCAGCATTTT	CASSESGGRPQHF
TRBV7-2	.	TRBJ2-7	TRBD2	TGTGCCAGCAGCTTAGCCGGACTAGCGGGAGGTTCCTACGAGCAGTACTTC	CASSLAGLAGGSYEQYF
TRBV4-3	.	TRBJ2-3	TRBD2	TGCGCCAGCAGCCCACAAAGCGGGAGTCACACAGATACGCAGTATTTT	CASSPQSGSHTDTQYF
TRBV30	.	TRBJ2-7	.	TGTGCCTGGAGTCTCAAGGGGGGGTCCTACGAGCAGTACTTC	CAWSLKGGSYEQYF
TRBV5-1	.	TRBJ2-7	.	TGCGCCAGCAGCTTGGGGCAGGGGGGAGGCGAGCAGTACTTC	CASSLGQGGGEQYF
TRBV11-3	few	TRBJ1-3	.	TGTGCCAGCAGCTCTCGACAGGAATCTGGAAACACCATATATTTT	CASSSRQESGNTIYF
TRBV19	once	TRBJ1-5	.	TGTGCCAGTAGTATGTTAAAGCTAAATCAGCCCCAGCATTTT	CASSMLKLNQPQHF
TRBV18	.	TRBJ2-2	.	TGTGCCAGCTCTCCTAGGACCGGGGAGCTGTTTTTT	CASSPRTGELFF
TRBV30	.	TRBJ1-1	.	TGTGCCTGGAGTGTAGTGCGTCCGGCCGGCGGGTCTGAAGCTTTCTTT	CAWSVVRPAGGSEAFF
TRBV7-2	.	TRBJ2-3	.	TGTGCCAGCAGCTCAAGGAGCGGCACAGATACGCAGTATTTT	CASSSRSGTDTQYF
TRBV6-1	.	TRBJ2-7	TRBD2	TGTGCCAGCAGTGATATAGCGGGGGCCTCCTACGAGCAGTACTTC	CASSDIAGASYEQYF
TRBV27	.	TRBJ1-2	.	TGTGCCAGCAGTCGATTGGACGGACGGGGCTACACCTTC	CASSRLDGRGYTF
TRBV6-1	.	TRBJ1-2	.	TGTGCCAGCACCAGAACAGGCGTGGACTATGGCTACACCTTC	CASTRTGVDYGYTF
TRBV4-1	.	TRBJ2-3	.	TGCGCCAGCAGCCCGAGGGAACAGAGTAGCACAGATACGCAGTATTTT	CASSPREQSSTDTQYF
TRBV10-3	few	TRBJ2-7	.	TGTGCCATCAGTGTTGGGTCAGGTGCCTCCTACGAGCAGTACTTC	CAISVGSGASYEQYF
TRBV7-2	few	TRBJ2-7	.	TGTGCCAGCAGCTTAATGAGGGGCTCCTACGAGCAGTACTTC	CASSLMRGSYEQYF